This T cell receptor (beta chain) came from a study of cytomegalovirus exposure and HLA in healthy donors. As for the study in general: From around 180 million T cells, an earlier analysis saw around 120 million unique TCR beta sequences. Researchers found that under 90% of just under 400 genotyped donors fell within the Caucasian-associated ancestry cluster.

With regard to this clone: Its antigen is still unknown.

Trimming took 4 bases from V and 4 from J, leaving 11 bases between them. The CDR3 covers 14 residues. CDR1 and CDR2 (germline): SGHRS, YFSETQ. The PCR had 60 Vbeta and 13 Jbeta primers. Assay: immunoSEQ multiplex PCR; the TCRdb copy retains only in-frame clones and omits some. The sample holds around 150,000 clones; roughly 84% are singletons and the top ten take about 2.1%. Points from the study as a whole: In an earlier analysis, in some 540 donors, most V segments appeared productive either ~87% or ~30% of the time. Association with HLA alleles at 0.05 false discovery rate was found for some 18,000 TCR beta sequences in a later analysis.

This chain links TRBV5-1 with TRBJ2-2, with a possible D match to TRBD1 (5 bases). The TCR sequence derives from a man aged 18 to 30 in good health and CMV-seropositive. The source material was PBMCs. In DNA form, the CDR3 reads TGCGCCAGCAGCGCCAGGGTGACCACCGGGGAGCTGTTTTTT. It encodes CASSARVTTGELFF.